The 3 T cell receptor beta chains listed next were all sequenced from one sample in a study of CD8 T cells in Susac syndrome (dated by TCRdb to the late 2010s). Receptor amplification or capture employed the immunoSEQ multiplex PCR assay. RNA was extracted with the RNeasy kit and roughly 0.45 to 1 ug was reverse transcribed using random hexamers. TCRdb reprocessed the public reads (quality trimming at Q25 with fastp, clone calling with MiXCR) and kept in-frame beta chains. A single entry per CDR3 protein holds the most common genes and DNA from its merged rows. The sample table shows 100,000 to 150,000 distinct CDR3 sequences, and 80% to 95% are seen once. Clones ranked in the top ten supply over 0.3% of the sample. The sequenced sample was CD8+ T cells from PBMCs. The receptors originated from a human donor with multiple sclerosis.

The chain is built from TRBV5-6 and TRBJ2-2; possible D gene TRBD2, 6 bases. The CDR3 has 15 residues. The germline V gene encodes CDR1 SGHDT and CDR2 YYEEEE. V gave up 4 bases and J gave up 9 bases, with 19 bases separating them. The CDR3 is CASSTGTGVYRELFF. The CDR3 nucleotides read TGTGCCAGCAGCACCGGGACTGGGGTGTATAGGGAGCTGTTTTTT. The full variable domain, its missing parts supplied by reference TRBV5-6 and TRBJ2-2, is DAGVTQSPTHLIKTRGQQVTLRCSPKSGHDTVSWYQQALGQGPQFIFQYYEEEERQRGNFPDRFSGHQFPNYSSELNVNALLLGDSALYLCASSTGTGVYRELFFGEGSRLTVL.

This clonotype showed up just a few times. The rearrangement links TRBV12-3 or TRBV12-4 to TRBJ2-3; 7 nucleotides line up with TRBD2. The CDR3 sequence is 11 residues long. Trimming at V came to 5 bases and at J to 10 bases, leaving 3 bases not matched to a gene. The CDR3 region is CASSPGRAQYF. CDR3 in DNA: TGTGCCAGCAGTCCAGGGAGGGCGCAGTATTTT.

The V and J genes are TRBV9 and TRBJ2-3; D gene ambiguous. V dropped 9 bases and J dropped 3 bases, with 14 bases sitting between them. Germline V gives CDR1 SGDLS, CDR2 YYNGEE. The CDR3 consists of 13 residues. The CDR3 is CATGDAETDTQYF. The CDR3 DNA follows: TGTGCCACAGGCGACGCAGAGACAGATACGCAGTATTTT.